This section outlines one TCR beta chain sequence together with its context. This sample is drawn from a study of T cells after somatic rescue of genetic block. This CDR3 contains 15 residues. Germline loops: CDR1 SGHNT, CDR2 YENEEA. The ends were cut back, 3 bases at V and 5 bases at J, with 14 bases in the middle. Method: immunoSEQ multiplex PCR; TCRdb's copy keeps in-frame clones and lacks some. The table shows approximately 100,000 clones, with more than 80% occurring only once. The sequence was collected from a woman aged 18-29 years. Input material: peripheral blood mononuclear cells (PBMCs). The chain couples TRBV11-3 to TRBJ2-1; D perhaps matches TRBD1 (6 bases). CDR3 bases: TGTGCCAGCAGCTTTTCGTGGACAGAGGACAATGAGCAGTTCTTC. Amino acids: CASSFSWTEDNEQFF.